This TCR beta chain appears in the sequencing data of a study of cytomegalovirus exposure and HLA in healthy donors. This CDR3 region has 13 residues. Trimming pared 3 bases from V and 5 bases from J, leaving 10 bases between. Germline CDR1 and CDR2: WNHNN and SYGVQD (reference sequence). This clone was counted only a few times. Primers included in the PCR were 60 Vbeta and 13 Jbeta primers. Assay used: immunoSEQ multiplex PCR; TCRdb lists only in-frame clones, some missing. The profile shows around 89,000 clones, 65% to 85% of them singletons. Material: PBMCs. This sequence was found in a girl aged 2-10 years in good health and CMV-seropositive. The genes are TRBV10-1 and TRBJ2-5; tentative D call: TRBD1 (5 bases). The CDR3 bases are TGCGCCAGCAGTGATGAAACAGGCGAGACCCAGTACTTC. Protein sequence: CASSDETGETQYF.